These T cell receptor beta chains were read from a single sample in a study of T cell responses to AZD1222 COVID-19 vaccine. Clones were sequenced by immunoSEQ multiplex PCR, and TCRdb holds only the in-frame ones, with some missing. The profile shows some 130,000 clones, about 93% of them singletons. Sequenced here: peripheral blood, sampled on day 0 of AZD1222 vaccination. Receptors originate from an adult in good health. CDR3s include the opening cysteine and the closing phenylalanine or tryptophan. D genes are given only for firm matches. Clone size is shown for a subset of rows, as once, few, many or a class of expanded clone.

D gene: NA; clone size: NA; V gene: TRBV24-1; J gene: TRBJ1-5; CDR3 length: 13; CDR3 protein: CATQGRGNQPQHF; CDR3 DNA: TGTGCCACCCAGGGAAGGGGCAATCAGCCCCAGCATTTT
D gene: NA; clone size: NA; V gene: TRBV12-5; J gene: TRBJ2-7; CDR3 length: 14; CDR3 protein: CASGPGGQGYEQYF; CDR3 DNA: TGTGCTAGTGGTCCTGGCGGGCAGGGCTACGAGCAGTACTTC
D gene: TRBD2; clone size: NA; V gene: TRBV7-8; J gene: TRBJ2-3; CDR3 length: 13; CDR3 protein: CASSLAGPDTQYF; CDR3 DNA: TGTGCCAGCAGCCTAGCGGGCCCAGATACGCAGTATTTT
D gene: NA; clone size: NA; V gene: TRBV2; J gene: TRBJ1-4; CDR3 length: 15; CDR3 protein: CASSAHRSTNEKLFF; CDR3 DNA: TGTGCCAGCAGTGCGCACAGGTCAACTAATGAAAAACTGTTTTTT
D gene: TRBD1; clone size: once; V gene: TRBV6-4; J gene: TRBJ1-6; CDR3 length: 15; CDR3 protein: CASRVQGEDNSPLHF; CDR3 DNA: TGTGCCAGCAGGGTACAGGGGGAGGATAATTCACCCCTCCACTTT
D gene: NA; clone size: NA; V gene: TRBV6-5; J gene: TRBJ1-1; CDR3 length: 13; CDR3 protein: CAGGGVANTEAFF; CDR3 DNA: TGTGCCGGTGGGGGCGTGGCGAACACTGAAGCTTTCTTT
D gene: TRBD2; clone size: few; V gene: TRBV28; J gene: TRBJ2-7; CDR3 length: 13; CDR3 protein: CASSYGTSYEQYF; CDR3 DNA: TGTGCCAGCAGTTATGGGACTAGCTACGAGCAGTACTTC
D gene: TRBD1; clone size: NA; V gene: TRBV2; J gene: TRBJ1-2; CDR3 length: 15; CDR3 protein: CASSVLVRGLYGYTF; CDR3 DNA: TGTGCCAGCAGTGTTCTGGTCAGGGGGCTGTATGGCTACACCTTC
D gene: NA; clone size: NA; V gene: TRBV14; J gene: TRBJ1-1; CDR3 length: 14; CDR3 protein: CASSHIGKNTEAFF; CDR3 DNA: TGTGCCAGCAGCCACATAGGGAAGAACACTGAAGCTTTCTTT
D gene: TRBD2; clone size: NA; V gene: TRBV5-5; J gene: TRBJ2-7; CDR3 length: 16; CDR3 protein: CASSPGLARASYEQYF; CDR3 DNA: TGTGCCAGCAGTCCCGGACTAGCTAGGGCCTCCTACGAGCAGTACTTC
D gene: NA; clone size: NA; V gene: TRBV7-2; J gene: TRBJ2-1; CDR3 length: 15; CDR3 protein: CASSSGGPGYNEQFF; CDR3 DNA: TGTGCCAGCAGCTCTGGGGGACCGGGCTACAATGAGCAGTTCTTC
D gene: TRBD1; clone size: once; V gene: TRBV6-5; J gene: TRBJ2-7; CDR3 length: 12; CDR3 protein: CATRTGGDEQYF; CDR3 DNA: TGTGCCACTAGGACAGGGGGCGACGAGCAGTACTTC
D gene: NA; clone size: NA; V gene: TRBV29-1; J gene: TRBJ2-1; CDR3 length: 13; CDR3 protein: CSVDRRGYNEQFF; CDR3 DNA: TGCAGCGTTGATCGTCGGGGGTACAATGAGCAGTTCTTC
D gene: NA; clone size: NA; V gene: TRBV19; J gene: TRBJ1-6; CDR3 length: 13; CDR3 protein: CASRPNYNSPLHF; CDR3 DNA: TGTGCCAGCAGACCGAACTATAATTCACCCCTCCACTTT
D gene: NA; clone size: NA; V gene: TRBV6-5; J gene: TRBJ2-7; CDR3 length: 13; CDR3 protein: CASSRQDGYEQYF; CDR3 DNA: TGTGCCAGCAGCCGCCAGGACGGCTACGAGCAGTACTTC
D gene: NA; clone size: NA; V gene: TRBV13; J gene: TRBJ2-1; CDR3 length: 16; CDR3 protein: CASSSVRAGGYNEQFF; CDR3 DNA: TGTGCCAGCAGCTCCGTTCGGGCAGGCGGCTACAATGAGCAGTTCTTC
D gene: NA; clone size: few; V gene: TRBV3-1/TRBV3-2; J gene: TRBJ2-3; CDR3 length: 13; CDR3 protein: CASSGGGTDTQYF; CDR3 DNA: TGTGCCAGCAGCGGAGGGGGCACAGATACGCAGTATTTT
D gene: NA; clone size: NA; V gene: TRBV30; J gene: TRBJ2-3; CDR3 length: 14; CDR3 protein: CAWGVGSGADTQYF; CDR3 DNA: TGTGCCTGGGGAGTTGGTAGCGGAGCAGATACGCAGTATTTT
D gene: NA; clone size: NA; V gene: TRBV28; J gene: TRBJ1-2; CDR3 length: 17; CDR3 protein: CASSLTPIASGTSSWTF; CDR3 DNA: TGTGCCAGCAGTTTAACGCCCATTGCTTCCGGGACATCGTCGTGGACCTTC
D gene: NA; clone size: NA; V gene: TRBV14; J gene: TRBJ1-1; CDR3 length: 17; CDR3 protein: CASSQDWGTVMNTEAFF; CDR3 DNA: TGTGCCAGCAGCCAAGATTGGGGGACGGTGATGAACACTGAAGCTTTCTTT
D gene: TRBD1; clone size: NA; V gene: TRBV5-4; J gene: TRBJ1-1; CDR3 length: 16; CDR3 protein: CASSLGTGGANTEAFF; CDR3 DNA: TGTGCCAGCAGCTTGGGGACAGGGGGCGCGAACACTGAAGCTTTCTTT
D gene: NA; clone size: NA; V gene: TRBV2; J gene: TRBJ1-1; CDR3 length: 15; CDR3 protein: CASSDNQGSWTEAFF; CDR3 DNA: TGTGCCAGCAGTGATAACCAGGGGAGTTGGACTGAAGCTTTCTTT
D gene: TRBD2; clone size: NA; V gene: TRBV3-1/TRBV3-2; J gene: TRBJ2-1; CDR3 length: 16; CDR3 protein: CASSQPISGRRNEQFF; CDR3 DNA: TGTGCCAGCAGCCAACCCATTAGCGGGAGGAGAAATGAGCAGTTCTTC
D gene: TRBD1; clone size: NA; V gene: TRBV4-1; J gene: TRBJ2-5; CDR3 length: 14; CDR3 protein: CASSPPGTEETQYF; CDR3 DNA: TGCGCCAGCAGCCCTCCGGGGACAGAAGAGACCCAGTACTTC
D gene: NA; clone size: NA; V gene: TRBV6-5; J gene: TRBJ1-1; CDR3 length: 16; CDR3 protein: CASSYGMFGVNTEAFF; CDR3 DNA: TGTGCCAGCAGTTATGGTATGTTTGGGGTGAACACTGAAGCTTTCTTT
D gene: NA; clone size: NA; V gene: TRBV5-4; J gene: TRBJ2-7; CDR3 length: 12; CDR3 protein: CASSFLGNEQYF; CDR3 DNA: TGTGCCAGCAGCTTTCTGGGGAATGAGCAGTACTTC
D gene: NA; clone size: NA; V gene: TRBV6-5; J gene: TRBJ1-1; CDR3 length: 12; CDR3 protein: CASRTGGSEAFF; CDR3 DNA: TGTGCCAGCAGGACCGGAGGCAGCGAAGCTTTCTTT
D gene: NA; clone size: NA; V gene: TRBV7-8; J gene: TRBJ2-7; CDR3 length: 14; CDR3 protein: CASSLAAVAHEQYF; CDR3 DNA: TGTGCCAGCAGCTTAGCAGCGGTGGCCCACGAGCAGTACTTC
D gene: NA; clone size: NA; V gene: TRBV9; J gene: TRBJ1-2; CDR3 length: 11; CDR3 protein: CASSVGRIYTF; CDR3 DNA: TGTGCCAGCAGCGTAGGGCGCATCTACACCTTC
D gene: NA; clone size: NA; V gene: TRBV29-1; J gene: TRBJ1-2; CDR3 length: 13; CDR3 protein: CSVGDRSNYGYTF; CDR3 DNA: TGCAGCGTTGGTGACCGTTCTAACTATGGCTACACCTTC
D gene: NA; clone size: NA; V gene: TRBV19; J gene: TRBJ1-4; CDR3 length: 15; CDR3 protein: CASRINTATNEKLFF; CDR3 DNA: TGTGCCAGTAGGATAAACACCGCAACTAATGAAAAACTGTTTTTT
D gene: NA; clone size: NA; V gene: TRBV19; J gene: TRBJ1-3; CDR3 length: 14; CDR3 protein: CASSFEGSGNTIYF; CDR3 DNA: TGTGCCAGTAGTTTCGAGGGCTCTGGAAACACCATATATTTT
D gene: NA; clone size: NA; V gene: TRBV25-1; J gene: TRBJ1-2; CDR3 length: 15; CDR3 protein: CASSEGGATNYGYTF; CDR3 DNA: TGTGCCAGCAGTGAGGGGGGAGCCACTAACTATGGCTACACCTTC
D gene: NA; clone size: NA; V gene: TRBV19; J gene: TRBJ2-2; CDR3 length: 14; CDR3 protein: CASSISMDTGELFF; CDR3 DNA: TGTGCCAGTAGTATCTCCATGGACACCGGGGAGCTGTTTTTT
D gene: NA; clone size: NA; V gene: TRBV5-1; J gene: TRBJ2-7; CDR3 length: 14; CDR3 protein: CASSLVGASYEQYF; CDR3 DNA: TGCGCCAGCAGCTTGGTTGGGGCCTCGTACGAGCAGTACTTC
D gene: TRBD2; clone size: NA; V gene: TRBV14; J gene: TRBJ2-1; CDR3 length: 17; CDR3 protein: CASSQTIAGGIYNEQFF; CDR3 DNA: TGTGCCAGCAGCCAGACGATAGCGGGAGGGATATACAATGAGCAGTTCTTC
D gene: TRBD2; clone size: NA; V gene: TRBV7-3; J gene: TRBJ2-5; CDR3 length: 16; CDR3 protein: CASSAHGLAEQETQYF; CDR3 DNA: TGTGCCAGCAGCGCACACGGACTAGCTGAGCAAGAGACCCAGTACTTC
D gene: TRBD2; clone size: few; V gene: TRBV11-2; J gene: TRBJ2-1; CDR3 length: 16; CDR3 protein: CASSLDQLAGGGQQFF; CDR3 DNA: TGTGCCAGCAGCTTAGATCAACTAGCGGGAGGCGGACAGCAGTTCTTC
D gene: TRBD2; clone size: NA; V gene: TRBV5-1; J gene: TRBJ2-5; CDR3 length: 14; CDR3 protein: CASKEREHEETQYF; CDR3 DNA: TGCGCCAGCAAGGAGCGGGAGCACGAAGAGACCCAGTACTTC
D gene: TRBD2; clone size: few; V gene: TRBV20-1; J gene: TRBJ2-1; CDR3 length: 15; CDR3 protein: CSASPELATYNEQFF; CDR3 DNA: TGCAGTGCTAGTCCTGAACTAGCGACTTACAATGAGCAGTTCTTC
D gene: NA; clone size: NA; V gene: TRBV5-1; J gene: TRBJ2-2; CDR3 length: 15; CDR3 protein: CASSLGQIDTGELFF; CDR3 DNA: TGCGCCAGCAGCTTGGGACAGATAGACACCGGGGAGCTGTTTTTT
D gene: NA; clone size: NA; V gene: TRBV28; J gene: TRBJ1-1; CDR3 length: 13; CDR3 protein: CASSGGRATEAFF; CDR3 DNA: TGTGCCAGCAGTGGGGGGAGGGCCACTGAAGCTTTCTTT
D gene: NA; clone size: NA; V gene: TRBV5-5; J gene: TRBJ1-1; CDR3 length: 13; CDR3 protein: CASSFRVSTEAFF; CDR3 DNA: TGTGCCAGCAGCTTTAGAGTAAGCACTGAAGCTTTCTTT
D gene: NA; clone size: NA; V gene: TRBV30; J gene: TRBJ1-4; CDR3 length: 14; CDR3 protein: CAWRWGVANEKLFF; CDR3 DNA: TGTGCCTGGAGGTGGGGGGTGGCTAATGAAAAACTGTTTTTT
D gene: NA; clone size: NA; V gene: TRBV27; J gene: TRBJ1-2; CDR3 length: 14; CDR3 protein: CASSSGRRLYGYTF; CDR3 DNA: TGTGCCAGCAGTTCGGGCAGACGACTATATGGCTACACCTTC
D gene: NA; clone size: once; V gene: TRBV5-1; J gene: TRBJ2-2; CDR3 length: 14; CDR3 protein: CASSLITGSGELFF; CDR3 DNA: TGCGCCAGCAGCTTGATTACAGGGTCCGGGGAGCTGTTTTTT
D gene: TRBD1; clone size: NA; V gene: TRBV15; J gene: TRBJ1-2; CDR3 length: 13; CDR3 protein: CAAGQGTHYGYTF; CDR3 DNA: TGTGCCGCAGGACAGGGTACCCACTATGGCTACACCTTC
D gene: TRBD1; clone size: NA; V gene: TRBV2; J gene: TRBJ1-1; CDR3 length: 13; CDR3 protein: CASRPGGNTEAFF; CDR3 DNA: TGTGCCAGCAGACCAGGGGGGAACACTGAAGCTTTCTTT
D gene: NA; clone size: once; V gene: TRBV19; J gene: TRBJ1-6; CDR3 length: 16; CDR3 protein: CASSPLVGDNGSPLHF; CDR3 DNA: TGTGCCAGTAGTCCCCTAGTGGGGGACAATGGTTCACCCCTCCACTTT
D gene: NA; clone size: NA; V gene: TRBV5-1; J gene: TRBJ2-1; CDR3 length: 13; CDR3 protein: CASSLEPLNEQFF; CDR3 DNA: TGCGCCAGCAGCTTGGAGCCTCTCAATGAGCAGTTCTTC
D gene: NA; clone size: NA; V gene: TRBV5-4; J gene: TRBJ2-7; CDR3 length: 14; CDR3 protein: CASSSGDSAYEQYF; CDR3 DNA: TGTGCCAGCAGCTCGGGAGACTCAGCCTACGAGCAGTACTTC